The 4 T cell receptor beta chains below come from one sample, sequenced in a study of T cell responses to AZD1222 COVID-19 vaccine. Only in-frame clones appear in the TCRdb table, and some are missing; sequencing was by immunoSEQ multiplex PCR. This table holds 110,000 to 150,000 clones, about 92% found once. The input for sequencing was peripheral blood, taken after recovery from COVID-19. These receptors all stem from an adult who had recovered from COVID-19.

The CDR3 sequence: CASSRDRSTDTQYF. CDR3 sequence (DNA): TGTGCCAGCAGTCGGGACAGAAGCACAGATACGCAGTATTTT. V is TRBV2 and J is TRBJ2-3; 7 bases fit TRBD1. Germline CDR1 SNHLY, CDR2 FYNNEI. The CDR3 is made up of 14 amino acids. V lost 5 bases to trimming and J lost 0 bases; unmatched junction nucleotides: 2.

The V gene is TRBV7-3, the J gene TRBJ1-2; the D gene is possibly TRBD1 (6 bases). From germline, CDR1 is SGHTA and CDR2 FQGTGA. The CDR3 spans 13 residues. V was pared by 2 bases and J by 8 bases, with 12 bases between. The CDR3 protein is CASSLSGADGYTF. The DNA for the CDR3 is TGTGCCAGCAGCTTATCGGGGGCGGACGGCTACACCTTC.

The chain couples TRBV6-1 to TRBJ2-1; 11 nucleotides agree with TRBD2. Germline CDR1 reads MNHNS; CDR2 reads SASEGT. This CDR3 is 17 amino acids long. J was trimmed by 2 bases and V by 2 bases; bases with no gene match: 5. In DNA, the CDR3 is TGTGCCAGCAGTGAACTAGCGGGAGGATCCACCTACAATGAGCAGTTCTTC. It is translated as CASSELAGGSTYNEQFF.

The chain joins TRBV4-1 to TRBJ2-5; D might be TRBD1 (5 bases). This CDR3 is 14 amino acids long. Trimming removed 2 bases at V and 5 bases at J, with 12 bases between. Germline V gene data show CDR1 as MGHRA and CDR2 as YSYEKL. The DNA for the CDR3 is TGCGCCAGCAGCCAAACCCCAGGGATGGAGACCCAGTACTTC. Its translation is CASSQTPGMETQYF.